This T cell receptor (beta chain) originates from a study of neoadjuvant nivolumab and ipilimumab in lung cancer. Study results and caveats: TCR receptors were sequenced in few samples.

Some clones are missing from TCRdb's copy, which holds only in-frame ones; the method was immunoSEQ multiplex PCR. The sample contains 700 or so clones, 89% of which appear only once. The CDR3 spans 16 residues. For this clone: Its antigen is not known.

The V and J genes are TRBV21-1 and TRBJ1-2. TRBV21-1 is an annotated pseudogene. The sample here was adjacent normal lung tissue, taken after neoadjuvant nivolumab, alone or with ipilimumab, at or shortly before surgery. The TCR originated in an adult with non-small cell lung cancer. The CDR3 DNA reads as TGTGCCAGCAGCCCCCGGGTAGGGAGATCTAACTATGGCTACACCTTC. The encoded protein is CASSPRVGRSNYGYTF.